The clone carrying this T cell receptor (beta chain) has only a few counts. Its target is not known. This specimen belongs to a study of CD8 T cell repertoires and HIV-1 epitope variants. Study summary: Separate from the cultures, 1M uncultured T cells served as baseline.

Using immunoSEQ multiplex PCR, the repertoire was profiled, and TCRdb retains in-frame clones only, with some absent. The sample carries approximately 5,000 clones, roughly 65% recorded once. The V gene lost 3 bases and the J gene lost 0 bases, with 9 bases spanning the gap. Germline assignment: CDR1 MGHDK and CDR2 SYGVNS. This CDR3 has 15 residues. V and J are TRBV25-1 and TRBJ1-3; the D is unclear. The sequenced sample consisted of cultured CD8+ T cells derived from PBMCs. This TCR was recovered from a male donor with HIV. CDR3 sequence: CASSDFGSSGNTIYF. The CDR3 DNA reads TGTGCCAGCAGTGATTTTGGCAGCTCTGGAAACACCATATATTTT. The whole variable domain, filled in from reference TRBV25-1 and TRBJ1-3, reads EADIYQTPRYLVIGTGKKITLECSQTMGHDKMYWYQQDPGMELHLIHYSYGVNSTEKGDLSSESTVSRIRTEHFPLTLESARPSHTSQYLCASSDFGSSGNTIYFGEGSWLTVV.